This is a list of T cell receptor beta chains from one sample in a study of regulatory T cells in long-lasting Graves disease. TCRdb reprocessed the multiplex PCR reads with MiXCR, giving one entry per CDR3 protein. The table includes 700,000 or so distinct CDR3 sequences, around 30% detected once. The material sequenced was peripheral blood mononuclear cells (PBMCs), taken when the disease was refractory, from a patient treated with antithyroid drugs. These receptor sequences come from a female donor with Graves disease. Each CDR3 is given with its conserved first and last residue. The order of the fields is CDR3 protein, CDR3 DNA, J gene, D gene, V gene, clone size. D genes are given only for firm matches. Part of the rows lack a size; the others show once, few, many or a class for expanded clones.

CDR3aa: CATSRAGPNYGYTF; CDR3nt: TGTGCCACCAGCAGAGCTGGCCCTAACTATGGCTACACCTTC; j_gene: TRBJ1-2; d_gene: -; v_gene: TRBV15; abundance: -
CDR3aa: CASSLDPGQGYEQYF; CDR3nt: TGTGCCAGCAGCTTAGATCCGGGACAGGGGTACGAGCAGTACTTC; j_gene: TRBJ2-7; d_gene: TRBD1; v_gene: TRBV11-2; abundance: many
CDR3aa: CASKLRDRAQGYTF; CDR3nt: TGTGCCAGCAAGTTGAGGGACAGGGCTCAGGGCTACACCTTC; j_gene: TRBJ1-2; d_gene: TRBD1; v_gene: TRBV12-3/TRBV12-4; abundance: few
CDR3aa: CASARFKEKLFF; CDR3nt: TGTGCCAGTGCCAGGTTCAAAGAAAAACTGTTTTTT; j_gene: TRBJ1-4; d_gene: -; v_gene: TRBV6-1; abundance: many
CDR3aa: CSAATSGSKTQYF; CDR3nt: TGCAGTGCCGCGACTAGCGGGAGTAAGACCCAGTACTTC; j_gene: TRBJ2-5; d_gene: TRBD2; v_gene: TRBV20-1; abundance: -
CDR3aa: CAWSSGGRSWYQETQYF; CDR3nt: TGTGCCTGGAGTTCAGGCGGCAGATCTTGGTACCAAGAGACCCAGTACTTC; j_gene: TRBJ2-5; d_gene: -; v_gene: TRBV30; abundance: -
CDR3aa: CASSLEAAGSQPQHF; CDR3nt: TGCGCCAGCAGCTTGGAGGCGGCAGGGAGTCAGCCCCAGCATTTT; j_gene: TRBJ1-5; d_gene: -; v_gene: TRBV5-1; abundance: once
CDR3aa: CSARDGDLRNTEAFF; CDR3nt: TGCAGTGCTAGAGATGGGGACCTACGGAACACTGAAGCTTTCTTT; j_gene: TRBJ1-1; d_gene: -; v_gene: TRBV20-1; abundance: few
CDR3aa: CSARGLAGGRFYEQYF; CDR3nt: TGCAGTGCTAGAGGACTAGCGGGAGGACGGTTCTACGAGCAGTACTTC; j_gene: TRBJ2-7; d_gene: TRBD2; v_gene: TRBV20-1; abundance: -
CDR3aa: CARPGHLAGEETQYF; CDR3nt: TGTGCCAGACCTGGCCATCTAGCGGGAGAGGAGACCCAGTACTTC; j_gene: TRBJ2-5; d_gene: TRBD2; v_gene: TRBV11-2; abundance: -
CDR3aa: CAISETGGADTQYF; CDR3nt: TGTGCCATCAGTGAGACTGGGGGCGCAGATACGCAGTATTTT; j_gene: TRBJ2-3; d_gene: -; v_gene: TRBV10-3; abundance: -
CDR3aa: CAISESETQYF; CDR3nt: TGTGCCATCAGTGAGTCCGAGACCCAGTACTTC; j_gene: TRBJ2-5; d_gene: -; v_gene: TRBV10-3; abundance: few
CDR3aa: CASNRVARETQYF; CDR3nt: TGTGCCAGCAACAGGGTGGCGAGAGAGACCCAGTACTTC; j_gene: TRBJ2-5; d_gene: -; v_gene: TRBV28; abundance: many
CDR3aa: CASRPDRDGNQPQHF; CDR3nt: TGTGCCAGTAGACCTGACAGGGATGGCAATCAGCCCCAGCATTTT; j_gene: TRBJ1-5; d_gene: TRBD1; v_gene: TRBV19; abundance: -
CDR3aa: CASSSSGGNGIEQFF; CDR3nt: TGTGCCAGCAGCTCTAGCGGTGGGAATGGCATTGAGCAGTTCTTC; j_gene: TRBJ2-1; d_gene: TRBD2; v_gene: TRBV12-3/TRBV12-4; abundance: few
CDR3aa: CASSTAGISGNTIYF; CDR3nt: TGTGCCAGCAGTACGGCAGGAATCTCTGGAAACACCATATATTTT; j_gene: TRBJ1-3; d_gene: -; v_gene: TRBV12-3/TRBV12-4; abundance: -
CDR3aa: CASSITGQAYEQYF; CDR3nt: TGTGCCAGTAGTATCACGGGACAGGCCTACGAGCAGTACTTC; j_gene: TRBJ2-7; d_gene: TRBD1; v_gene: TRBV19; abundance: -
CDR3aa: CASSLGDYEQYF; CDR3nt: TGTGCCAGCAGCTTAGGGGACTACGAGCAGTACTTC; j_gene: TRBJ2-7; d_gene: -; v_gene: TRBV7-9; abundance: many
CDR3aa: CASSLWAGQGVNQPQHF; CDR3nt: TGTGCCAGCAGTTTATGGGCGGGACAGGGGGTCAATCAGCCCCAGCATTTT; j_gene: TRBJ1-5; d_gene: TRBD1; v_gene: TRBV28; abundance: few